The sequence of this TCR beta chain was determined in a study of early T cells in non-severe SARS-CoV-2 infection. Study in general: The study sequenced bulk RNA from unsorted whole blood, with chains unpaired.

The CDR3 length is 15 residues. V trimming: 10 bases; J trimming: 3 bases; junction bases outside the gene matches: 11. Germline V lookup: CDR1 ENHRY, CDR2 SYGVKD. Concerning this clonotype: The antigen is unknown.

Unique molecular identifiers (one per individual cDNA molecule) were attached. Via MiXCR, TCRdb re-called the 5' RACE reads, giving one row per CDR3 protein. This table holds more than 30,000 distinct CDR3 sequences, roughly 6.6% found once. The study's findings and limits: In VDJdb matching, anti-spike CD8 responses were favored while private and CD4 specificities went missing.

The sample was whole blood, taken at baseline. The V call is TRBV10-3, the J call TRBJ2-5; 10 bases align to TRBD1. The clonotype comes from an adult who was a healthcare worker with PCR-confirmed SARS-CoV-2 infection or an uninfected control (not recorded which). The chain's CDR3 is CATSRDRGSEETQYF. Here the CDR3 DNA reads TGTGCCACTTCCCGGGACAGGGGTTCTGAAGAGACCCAGTACTTC.